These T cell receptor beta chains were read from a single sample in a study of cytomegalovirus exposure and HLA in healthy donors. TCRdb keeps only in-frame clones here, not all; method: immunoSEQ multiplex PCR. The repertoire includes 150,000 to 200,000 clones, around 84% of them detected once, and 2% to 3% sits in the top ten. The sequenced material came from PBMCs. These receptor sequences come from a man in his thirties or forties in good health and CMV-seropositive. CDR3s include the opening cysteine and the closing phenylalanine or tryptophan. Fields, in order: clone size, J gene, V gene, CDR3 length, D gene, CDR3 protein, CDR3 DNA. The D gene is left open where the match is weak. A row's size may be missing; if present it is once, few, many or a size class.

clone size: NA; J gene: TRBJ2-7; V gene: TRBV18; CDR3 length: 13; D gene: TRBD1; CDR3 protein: CASSWDRTYEQYF; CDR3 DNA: TGTGCCAGCTCGTGGGACAGAACCTACGAGCAGTACTTC
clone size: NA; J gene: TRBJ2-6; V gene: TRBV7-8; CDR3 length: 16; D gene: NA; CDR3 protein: CASSEVVSSGANVLTF; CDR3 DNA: TGTGCCAGCAGTGAGGTGGTAAGCTCTGGGGCCAACGTCCTGACTTTC
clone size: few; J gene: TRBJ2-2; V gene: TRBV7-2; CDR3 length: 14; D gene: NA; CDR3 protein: CASSLGANTGELFF; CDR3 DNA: TGTGCCAGCAGCTTAGGAGCGAACACCGGGGAGCTGTTTTTT
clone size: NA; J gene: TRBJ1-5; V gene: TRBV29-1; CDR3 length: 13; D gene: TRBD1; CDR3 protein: CSVWTGGTQPQHF; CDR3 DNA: TGCAGCGTTTGGACAGGGGGCACTCAGCCCCAGCATTTT
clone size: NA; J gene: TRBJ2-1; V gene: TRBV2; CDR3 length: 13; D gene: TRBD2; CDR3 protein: CASSEVAGGYPFF; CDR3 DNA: TGTGCCAGCAGTGAGGTAGCGGGAGGATATCCGTTCTTC
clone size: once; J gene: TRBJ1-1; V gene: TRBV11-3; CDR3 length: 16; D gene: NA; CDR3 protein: CASSLDPGGVSGEAFF; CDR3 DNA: TGTGCCAGCAGCTTAGACCCCGGGGGGGTCTCGGGTGAAGCTTTCTTT
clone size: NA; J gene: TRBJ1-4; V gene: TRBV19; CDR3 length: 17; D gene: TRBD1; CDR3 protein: CASPAGTGYRGSEKLFF; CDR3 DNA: TGTGCCAGTCCTGCCGGGACAGGGTACCGGGGTAGTGAAAAACTGTTTTTT
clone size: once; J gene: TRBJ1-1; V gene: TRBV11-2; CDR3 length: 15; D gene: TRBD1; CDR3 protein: CASSARDRLNTEAFF; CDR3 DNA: TGTGCCAGCAGCGCTCGGGACAGATTGAACACTGAAGCTTTCTTT
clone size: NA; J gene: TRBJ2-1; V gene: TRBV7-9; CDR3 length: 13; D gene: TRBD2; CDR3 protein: CASSFSGSDEQFF; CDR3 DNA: TGTGCCAGCAGCTTTAGCGGGAGCGATGAGCAGTTCTTC
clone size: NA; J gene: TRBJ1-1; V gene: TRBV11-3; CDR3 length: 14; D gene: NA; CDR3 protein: CASSLGGLRTEAFF; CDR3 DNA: TGTGCCAGCAGCTTAGGGGGGCTAAGGACTGAAGCTTTCTTT
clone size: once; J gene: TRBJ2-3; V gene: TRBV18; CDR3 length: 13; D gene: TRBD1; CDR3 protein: CASSWTGQDTQYF; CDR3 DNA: TGTGCCAGCTCCTGGACAGGGCAAGATACGCAGTATTTT
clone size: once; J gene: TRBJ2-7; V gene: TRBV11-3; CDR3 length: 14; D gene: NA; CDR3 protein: CASSLGDTSYEQYF; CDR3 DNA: TGTGCCAGCAGCTTAGGGGACACCTCCTACGAGCAGTACTTC
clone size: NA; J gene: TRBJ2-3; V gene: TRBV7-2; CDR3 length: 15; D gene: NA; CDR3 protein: CASTPGVSRTDTQYF; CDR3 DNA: TGTGCCAGCACCCCGGGGGTCTCTCGCACAGATACGCAGTATTTT
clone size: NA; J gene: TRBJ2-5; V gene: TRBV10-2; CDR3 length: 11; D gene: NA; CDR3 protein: CASTAEETQYF; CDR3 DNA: TGCGCCAGCACGGCGGAGGAGACCCAGTACTTC
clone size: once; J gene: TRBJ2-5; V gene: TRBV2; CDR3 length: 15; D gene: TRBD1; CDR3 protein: CASSGRRDRVETQYF; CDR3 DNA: TGTGCCAGCAGCGGAAGGCGGGACAGGGTAGAGACCCAGTACTTC
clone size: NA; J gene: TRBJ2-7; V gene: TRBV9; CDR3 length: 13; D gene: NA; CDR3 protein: CASSVGHDYEQYF; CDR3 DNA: TGTGCCAGCAGCGTTGGGCACGACTACGAGCAGTACTTC
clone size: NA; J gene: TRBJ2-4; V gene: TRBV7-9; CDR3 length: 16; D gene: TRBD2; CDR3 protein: CASSPGLGIQLNIQYF; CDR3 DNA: TGTGCCAGCAGCCCGGGACTAGGGATACAACTAAACATTCAGTACTTC
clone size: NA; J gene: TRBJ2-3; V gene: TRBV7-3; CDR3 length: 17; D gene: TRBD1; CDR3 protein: CASSGAGTGVLERTQYF; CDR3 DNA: TGTGCCAGCAGCGGCGCCGGGACAGGGGTTCTCGAACGCACGCAGTATTTT
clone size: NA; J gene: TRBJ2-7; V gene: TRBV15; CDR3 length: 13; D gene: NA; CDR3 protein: CATAATASYEQYF; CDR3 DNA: TGTGCCACCGCAGCAACAGCCTCCTACGAGCAGTACTTC
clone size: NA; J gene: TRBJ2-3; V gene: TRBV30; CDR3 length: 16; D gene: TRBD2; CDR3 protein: CAWSVRGTSGSDTQYF; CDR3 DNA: TGTGCCTGGAGTGTACGAGGGACTAGCGGATCAGATACGCAGTATTTT
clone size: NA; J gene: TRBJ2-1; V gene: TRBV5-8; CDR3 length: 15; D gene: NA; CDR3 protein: CASSLAGNRANEQFF; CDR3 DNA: TGTGCCAGCAGCTTGGCGGGGAATAGGGCCAATGAGCAGTTCTTC
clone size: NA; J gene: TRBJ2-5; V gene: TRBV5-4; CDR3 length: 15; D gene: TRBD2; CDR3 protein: CASSPGTSAQETQYF; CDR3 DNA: TGTGCCAGCAGCCCCGGGACTAGCGCCCAAGAGACCCAGTACTTC
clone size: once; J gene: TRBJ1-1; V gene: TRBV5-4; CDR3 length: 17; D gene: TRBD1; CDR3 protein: CASSLGGMRGQETEAFF; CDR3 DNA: TGTGCCAGCAGCTTGGGGGGGATGAGGGGGCAGGAAACTGAAGCTTTCTTT
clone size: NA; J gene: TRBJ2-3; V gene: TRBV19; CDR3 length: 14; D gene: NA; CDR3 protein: CASSPTASTDTQYF; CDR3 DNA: TGTGCCAGTAGCCCGACAGCCAGCACAGATACGCAGTATTTT
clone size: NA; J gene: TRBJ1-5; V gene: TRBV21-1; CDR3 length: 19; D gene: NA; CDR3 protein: CASSKVVGSGTSDNQPQHF; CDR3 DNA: NA
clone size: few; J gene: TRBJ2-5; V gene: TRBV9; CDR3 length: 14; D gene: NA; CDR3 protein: CASSPQGVGETQYF; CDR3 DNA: TGTGCCAGCAGCCCCCAAGGGGTAGGGGAGACCCAGTACTTC
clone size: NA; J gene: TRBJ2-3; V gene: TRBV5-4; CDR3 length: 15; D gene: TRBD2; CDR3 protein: CASSTGTREADTQYF; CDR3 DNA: TGTGCCAGCAGCACTGGGACTAGGGAAGCAGATACGCAGTATTTT
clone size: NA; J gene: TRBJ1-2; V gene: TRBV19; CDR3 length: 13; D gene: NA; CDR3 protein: CASSIGQAYGYTF; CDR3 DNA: TGTGCCAGTAGTATAGGACAGGCCTATGGCTACACCTTC
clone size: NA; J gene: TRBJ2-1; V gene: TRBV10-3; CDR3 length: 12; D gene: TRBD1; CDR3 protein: CAIRPDRGNRFF; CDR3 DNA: TGTGCCATCAGGCCCGACAGGGGAAATCGGTTCTTC
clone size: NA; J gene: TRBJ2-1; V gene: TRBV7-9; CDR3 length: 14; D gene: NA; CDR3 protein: CASSLVRVLNEQFF; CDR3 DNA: TGTGCCAGCAGCTTAGTTCGGGTTTTGAATGAGCAGTTCTTC
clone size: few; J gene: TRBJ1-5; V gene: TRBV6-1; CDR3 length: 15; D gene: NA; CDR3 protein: CASIHREGGNQPQHF; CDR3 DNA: TGTGCCAGCATACACAGGGAGGGAGGCAATCAGCCCCAGCATTTT
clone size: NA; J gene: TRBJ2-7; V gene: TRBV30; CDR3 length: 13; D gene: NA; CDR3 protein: CAWSRQEAYEQYF; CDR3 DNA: TGTGCCTGGAGTCGCCAGGAAGCCTACGAGCAGTACTTC
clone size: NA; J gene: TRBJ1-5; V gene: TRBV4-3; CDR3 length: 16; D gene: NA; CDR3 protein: CASSQDPRGSGQPQHF; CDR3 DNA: TGCGCCAGCAGCCAAGATCCTCGGGGGTCGGGTCAGCCCCAGCATTTT
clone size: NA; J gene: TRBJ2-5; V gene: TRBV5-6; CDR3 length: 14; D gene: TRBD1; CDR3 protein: CASSSGTGVETQYF; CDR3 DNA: TGTGCCAGCAGCTCCGGGACAGGGGTTGAGACCCAGTACTTC
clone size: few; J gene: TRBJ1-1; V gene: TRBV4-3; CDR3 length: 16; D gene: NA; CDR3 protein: CASSQDRGTTLTEAFF; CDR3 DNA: TGCGCCAGCAGCCAAGATCGGGGGACGACACTCACTGAAGCTTTCTTT
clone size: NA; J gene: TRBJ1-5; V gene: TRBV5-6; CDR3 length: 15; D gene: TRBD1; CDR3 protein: CASSWGQGKGQPQHF; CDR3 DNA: TGTGCCAGCAGCTGGGGACAGGGAAAAGGTCAGCCCCAGCATTTT
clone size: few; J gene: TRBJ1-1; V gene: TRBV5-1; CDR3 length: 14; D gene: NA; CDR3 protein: CASSLARMNTEAFF; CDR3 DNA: TGCGCCAGCAGCTTGGCCAGGATGAACACTGAAGCTTTCTTT
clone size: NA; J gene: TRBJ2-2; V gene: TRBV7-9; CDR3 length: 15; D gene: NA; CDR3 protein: CASSGVRDITGELFF; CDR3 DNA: TGTGCCAGCAGCGGGGTGAGGGATATCACCGGGGAGCTGTTTTTT
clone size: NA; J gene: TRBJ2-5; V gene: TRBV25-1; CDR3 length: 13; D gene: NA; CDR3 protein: CASSEIALETQYF; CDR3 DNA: TGTGCCAGCAGTGAGATAGCACTGGAGACCCAGTACTTC